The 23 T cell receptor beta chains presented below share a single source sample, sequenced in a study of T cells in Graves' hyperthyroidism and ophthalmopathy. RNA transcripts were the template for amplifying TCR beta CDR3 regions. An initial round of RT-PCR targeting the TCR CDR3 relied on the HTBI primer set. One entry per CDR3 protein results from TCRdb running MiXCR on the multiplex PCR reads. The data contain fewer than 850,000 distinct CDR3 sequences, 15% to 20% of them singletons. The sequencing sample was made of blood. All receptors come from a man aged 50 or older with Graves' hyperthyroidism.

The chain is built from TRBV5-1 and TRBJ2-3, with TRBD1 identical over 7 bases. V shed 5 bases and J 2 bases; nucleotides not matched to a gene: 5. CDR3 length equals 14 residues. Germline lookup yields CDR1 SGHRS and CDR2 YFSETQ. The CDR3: CASRRTGTTDTQYF. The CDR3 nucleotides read TGCGCCAGCAGGAGGACAGGAACCACAGATACGCAGTATTTT. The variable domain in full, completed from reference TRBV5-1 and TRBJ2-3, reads KAGVTQTPRYLIKTRGQQVTLSCSPISGHRSVSWYQQTPGQGLQFLFEYFSETQRNKGNFPGRFSGRQFSNSRSEMNVSTLELGDSALYLCASRRTGTTDTQYFGPGTRLTVL.

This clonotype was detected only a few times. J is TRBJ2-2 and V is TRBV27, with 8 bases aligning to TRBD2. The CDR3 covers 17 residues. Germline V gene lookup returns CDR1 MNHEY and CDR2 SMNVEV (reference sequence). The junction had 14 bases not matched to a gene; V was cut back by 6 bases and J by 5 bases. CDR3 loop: CASRRAGVYERTGELFF. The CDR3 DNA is TGTGCCAGCAGGCGAGCGGGAGTCTATGAGCGAACCGGGGAGCTGTTTTTT.

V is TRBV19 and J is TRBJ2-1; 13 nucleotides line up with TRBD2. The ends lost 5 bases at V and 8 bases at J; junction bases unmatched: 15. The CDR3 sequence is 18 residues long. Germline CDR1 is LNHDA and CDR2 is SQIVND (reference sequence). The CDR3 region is CASSFLAPGTSGKHEQFF. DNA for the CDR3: TGTGCCAGTAGTTTTCTCGCCCCCGGGACTAGCGGGAAACATGAGCAGTTCTTC.

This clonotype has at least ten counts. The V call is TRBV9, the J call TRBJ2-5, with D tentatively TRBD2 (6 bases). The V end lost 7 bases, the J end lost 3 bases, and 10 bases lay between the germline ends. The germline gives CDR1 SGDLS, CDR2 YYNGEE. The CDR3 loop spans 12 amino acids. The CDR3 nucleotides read TGTGCCAGCGGGGGACTGGAAGAGACCCAGTACTTC. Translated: CASGGLEETQYF.

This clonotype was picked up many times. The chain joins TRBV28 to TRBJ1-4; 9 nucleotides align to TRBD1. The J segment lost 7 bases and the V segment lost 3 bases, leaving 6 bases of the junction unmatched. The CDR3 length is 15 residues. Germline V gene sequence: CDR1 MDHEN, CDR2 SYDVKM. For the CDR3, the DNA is TGTGCCAGCAGTTTTCGGGACAGGGAGGGTGAAAAACTGTTTTTT. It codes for CASSFRDREGEKLFF.

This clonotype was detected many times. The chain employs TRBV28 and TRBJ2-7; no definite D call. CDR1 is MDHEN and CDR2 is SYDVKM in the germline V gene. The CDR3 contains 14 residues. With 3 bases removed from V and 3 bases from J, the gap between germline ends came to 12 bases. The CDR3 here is CASSFSRSGYEQYF. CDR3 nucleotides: TGTGCCAGCAGTTTCTCCAGATCTGGCTACGAGCAGTACTTC.

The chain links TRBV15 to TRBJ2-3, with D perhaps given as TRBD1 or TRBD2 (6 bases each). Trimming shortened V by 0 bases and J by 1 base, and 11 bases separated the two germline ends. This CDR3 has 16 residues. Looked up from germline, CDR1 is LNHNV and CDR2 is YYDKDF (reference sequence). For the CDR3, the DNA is TGTGCCACCAGCAGAGATCGGGGGCTTGGCACAGATACGCAGTATTTT. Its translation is CATSRDRGLGTDTQYF.

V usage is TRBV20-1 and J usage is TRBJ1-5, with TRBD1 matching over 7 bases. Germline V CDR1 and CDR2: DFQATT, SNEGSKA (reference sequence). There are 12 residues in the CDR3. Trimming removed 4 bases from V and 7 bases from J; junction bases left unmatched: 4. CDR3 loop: CSAIRGQQPQHF. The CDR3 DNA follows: TGCAGTGCTATCAGGGGACAGCAGCCCCAGCATTTT.

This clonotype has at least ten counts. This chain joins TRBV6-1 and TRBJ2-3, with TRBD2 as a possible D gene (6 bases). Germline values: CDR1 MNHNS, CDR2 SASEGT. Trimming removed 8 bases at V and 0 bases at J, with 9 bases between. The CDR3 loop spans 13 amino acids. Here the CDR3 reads CASWGTSTDTQYF. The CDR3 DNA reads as TGTGCCAGCTGGGGGACTAGCACAGATACGCAGTATTTT.

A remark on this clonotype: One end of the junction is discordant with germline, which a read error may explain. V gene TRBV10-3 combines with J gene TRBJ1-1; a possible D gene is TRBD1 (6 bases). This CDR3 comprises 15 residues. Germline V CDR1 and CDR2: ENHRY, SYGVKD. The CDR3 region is CATSDSRGRTTEAFF. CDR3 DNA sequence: TGTGCCACCAGTGATTCGAGGGGGAGGACCACTGAAGCTTTCTTT.

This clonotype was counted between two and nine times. The CDR3, as DNA: TGTGCCAGCAGCCAACCATCTAGAGACAGGGTGAATACGCAGTATTTT. Protein sequence: CASSQPSRDRVNTQYF. The chain combines TRBV4-2 with TRBJ2-3, with 7 bases that match TRBD1. V lost 2 bases and J lost 7; bases outside the gene matches: 12. CDR3 size: 16 residues. Germline V gene sequence: CDR1 LGHNA, CDR2 YNFKEQ.

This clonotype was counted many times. DNA for the CDR3: TGTGCCAGCAGTCCCCTAGCGGGAGCCAACTACAATGAGCAGTTCTTC. Protein sequence: CASSPLAGANYNEQFF. V is TRBV27 and J is TRBJ2-1; TRBD2 agrees at 10 bases. Germline loops: CDR1 MNHEY, CDR2 SMNVEV (reference sequence). The ends lost 5 bases at V and 3 bases at J; junction bases unmatched: 7. The CDR3 spans 16 residues.

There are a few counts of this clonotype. The chain's CDR3 is CASSLSGTGHAYNEQFF. CDR3 coding DNA: TGTGCCAGCAGCTTATCCGGGACAGGACATGCATACAATGAGCAGTTCTTC. The chain has TRBV7-3 and TRBJ2-1; 8 bases are shared with TRBD1. The CDR3 runs 17 residues. Unmatched junction bases numbered 10, after V lost 2 bases and J lost 4 bases. Germline V CDR1 and CDR2: SGHTA, FQGTGA.

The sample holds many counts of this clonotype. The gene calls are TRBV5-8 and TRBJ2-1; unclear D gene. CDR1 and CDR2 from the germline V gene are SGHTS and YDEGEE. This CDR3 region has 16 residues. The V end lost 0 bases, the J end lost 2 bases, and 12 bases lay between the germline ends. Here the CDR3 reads CASSLALLVPYNEQFF. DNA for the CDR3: TGTGCCAGCAGCTTGGCCCTGCTAGTGCCCTACAATGAGCAGTTCTTC.

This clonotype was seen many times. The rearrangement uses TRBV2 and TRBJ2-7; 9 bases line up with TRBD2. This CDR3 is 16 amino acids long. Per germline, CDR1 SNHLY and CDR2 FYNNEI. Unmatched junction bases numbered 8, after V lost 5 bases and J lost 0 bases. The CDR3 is CASSFSSGKTSYEQYF. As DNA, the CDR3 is TGTGCCAGCAGTTTCTCTAGCGGGAAAACCTCCTACGAGCAGTACTTC.

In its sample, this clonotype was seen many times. CDR3 nucleotides: TGTGCCAGCTCACCACGGACTAGCCCAATTGGGAATGAGCAGTTCTTC. This encodes CASSPRTSPIGNEQFF. The chain combines TRBV18 with TRBJ2-1, with 8 bases aligning to TRBD2. V shed 1 base, J shed 7 bases, and the junction held 9 bases outside the gene matches. This CDR3 is built from 16 residues. CDR1 and CDR2 from the germline V gene are KGHSH and LQKENI. Based on the CDR3 plus reference TRBV18 and TRBJ2-1, the full variable domain is NAGVMQNPRHLVRRRGQEARLRCSPMKGHSHVYWYRQLPEEGLKFMVYLQKENIIDESGMPKERFSAEFPKEGPSILRIQQVVRGDSAAYFCASSPRTSPIGNEQFFGPGTRLTVL.

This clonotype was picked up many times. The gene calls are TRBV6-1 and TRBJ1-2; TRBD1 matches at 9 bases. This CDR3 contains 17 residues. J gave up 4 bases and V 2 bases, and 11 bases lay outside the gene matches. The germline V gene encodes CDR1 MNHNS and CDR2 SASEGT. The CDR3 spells CASSERDRVSWGYGYTF. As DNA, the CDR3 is TGTGCCAGCAGTGAACGGGACAGGGTTTCCTGGGGCTATGGCTACACCTTC.

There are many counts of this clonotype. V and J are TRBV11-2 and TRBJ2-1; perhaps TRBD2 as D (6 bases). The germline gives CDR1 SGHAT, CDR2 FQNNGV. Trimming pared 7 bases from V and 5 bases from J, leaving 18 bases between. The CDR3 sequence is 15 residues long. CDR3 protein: CASKPQRTNNNEQFF. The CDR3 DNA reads TGTGCCAGCAAACCTCAGAGGACTAACAACAATGAGCAGTTCTTC.

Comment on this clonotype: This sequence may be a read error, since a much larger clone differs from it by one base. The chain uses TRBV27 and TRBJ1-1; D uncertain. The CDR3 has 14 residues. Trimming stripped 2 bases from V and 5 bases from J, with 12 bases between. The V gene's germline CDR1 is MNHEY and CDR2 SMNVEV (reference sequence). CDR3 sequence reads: CASSLQDVYTEAFF. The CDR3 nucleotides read TGTGCCAGCAGTTTACAGGACGTTTATACTGAAGCTTTCTTT.

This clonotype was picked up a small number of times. CDR3 DNA sequence: TGCAGCGTTGAACTACACGCGAGTGGAAACACCATATATTTT. Translated, it gives CSVELHASGNTIYF. The chain combines TRBV29-1 with TRBJ1-3, with D unresolved. Trimming left V 2 bases short and J 3 bases short, with 11 bases between. Germline V gene sequence: CDR1 SQVTM, CDR2 ANQGSEA. The CDR3 runs to 14 residues. The full variable domain, its missing parts supplied by reference TRBV29-1 and TRBJ1-3, is SAVISQKPSRDICQRGTSLTIQCQVDSQVTMMFWYRQQPGQSLTLIATANQGSEATYESGFVIDKFPISRPNLTFSTLTVSNMSPEDSSIYLCSVELHASGNTIYFGEGSWLTVV.

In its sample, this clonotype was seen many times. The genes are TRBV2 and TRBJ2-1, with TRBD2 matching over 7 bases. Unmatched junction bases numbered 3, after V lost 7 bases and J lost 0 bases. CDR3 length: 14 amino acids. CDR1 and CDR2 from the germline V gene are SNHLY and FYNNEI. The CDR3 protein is CASKGGSSYNEQFF. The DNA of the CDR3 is TGTGCCAGCAAAGGCGGGAGCTCCTACAATGAGCAGTTCTTC.

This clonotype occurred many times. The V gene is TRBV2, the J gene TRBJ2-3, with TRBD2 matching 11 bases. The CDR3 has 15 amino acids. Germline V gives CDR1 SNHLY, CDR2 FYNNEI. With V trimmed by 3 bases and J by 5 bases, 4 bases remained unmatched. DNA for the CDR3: TGTGCCAGCAGTGAGATAGCGGGAGGGGTAGATACGCAGTATTTT. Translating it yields CASSEIAGGVDTQYF.

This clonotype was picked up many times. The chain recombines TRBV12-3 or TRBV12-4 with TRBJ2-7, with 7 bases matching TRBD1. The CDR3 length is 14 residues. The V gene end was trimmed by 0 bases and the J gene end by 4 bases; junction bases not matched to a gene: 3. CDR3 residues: CASSLAGTDYEQYF. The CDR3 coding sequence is TGTGCCAGCAGTTTAGCCGGGACAGATTACGAGCAGTACTTC.